The subject of this entry is one TCR beta chain. This clone appeared a few times. Its antigen remains unidentified. Base qualities are not recorded, but no much larger clone differs from it by a single base. The CDR3 regions of human TCRbeta chains were analyzed by immunosequencing. The source study handled its data this way. Repertoire TCRs were checked for matches against a reference library of SARS-CoV-2-specific TCRs that had been generated using the MIRA antigen-specificity platform. Breadth was defined as the fraction of unique TCRs that were SARS-CoV-2-associated. Depth was defined as the fraction of total T cells that were SARS-CoV-2-associated. Using the MIRA data, each spike-specific TCR was assigned both to the spike region to which the TCR was reactive and to a CD4 or CD8 class. Log10-transformed breadth and depth values were compared by one-way ANOVA with Sidak's multiple comparisons tests. As stored in TCRdb, this immuneACCESS dataset retains in-frame rearrangements with V and J assigned. A fraction of the clones does not appear; measured against another copy, unresolved V genes explain less than half of the discrepancy, and the remainder lacks a known reason. The V and J calls and the clone size are those of that table, but D and trimming were determined from the DNA. The sample records roughly 110,000 clones, roughly nine tenths of which are singletons. Approximately 7% of the sample rests with the top ten.

From the germline V gene (reference sequence), CDR1 is GTSNPN and CDR2 is SVGIG. V loses 3 bases, J loses 6 bases, and the germline ends lie 21 bases apart. Its CDR3 holds 15 amino acids, cysteine through phenylalanine. Of the read, only the CDR3 DNA is kept; its 45 bases are in frame from base 1. The data belong to a study of T cell responses to AZD1222 COVID-19 vaccine (dated by TCRdb to the early 2020s). Notes on the research overall: AZD1222 recipients whose second dose came at about 4 weeks and those whose second dose came at about 12 weeks were combined into one group, since spike-specific TCR depth and breadth did not differ between the two schedules. TCR sequencing was performed for about 250 trial participants, of whom roughly 200 were given two doses of AZD1222 and around 26 were given two doses of MenACWY control vaccine. Trial participants were enrolled into age subgroups of 18-55, 56-69 and 70-plus years, which contained around 150, 29 and 61 TCR-sequenced participants, respectively. Overall results and qualifications from the work: Conclusions about previously exposed vaccinees are limited, since just five or six AZD1222 recipients were seropositive for SARS-CoV-2 at baseline. The 56-69-year group was small, and its depth increase did not reach significance, likely because of low power. After two AZD1222 doses, both the breadth and the depth of spike-specific TCRs were significantly higher than at day 0 and than in MenACWY recipients. Vaccine-associated CD4 TCRs spanned the whole spike protein, with dominant responses in regions 160-218 and 743-854. Reportedly, almost half of the unique spike-specific TCRs recognized epitopes lying outside the regions that are mutated in the B.1.351 and B.1.1.7 variants. Because no day 14 peak-response samples were available, repertoires were characterized only after the peak T cell response. Participants were mostly white British, with more females than males. The authors suggested clonal diversity may have been underestimated.

The label giving this sample's time point can be read as: baseline before first vaccination. Vaccinee samples came from UK trials COV001 and COV002, including a single-blind randomized controlled phase 2/3 trial of AZD1222 (ChAdOx1 nCoV-19) in healthy adults. Trial participant PBMC samples were collected at day 0 and day 28 after the second dose for TCRbeta chain sequencing. Recombination linked TRBV30 to TRBJ2-7; tentative D gene TRBD1, with 5 bases matching. The sequences come from peripheral blood, collected on day 0 of AZD1222 vaccination. This sequence was found in an adult in good health. The bases read TGTGCCTGGAGCGGAATCCAGGGCCCCGGTGTCGAGCAGTACTTC. Its translation reads: CAWSGIQGPGVEQYF.